This T cell receptor (beta chain) was retrieved from a study of blood T cell repertoires in COVID-19. About the study: Spain, Italy and the United States supplied samples that represented acute and convalescent COVID-19. T cells, B-cell-depleted T cells, or PBMCs supplied cDNA or gDNA.

Original methodology: The assay estimated nucleated cells by amplifying reference gene primers. Here immunoSEQ multiplex PCR was the method, and the copy in TCRdb shows in-frame clones only, minus some. The V and J calls and clone size come from that table; D and trimming were worked out from the DNA. The sample records roughly 180,000 clones, more than 80% being singletons. J gave up 4 bases and V 6 bases, and 8 bases lay outside the gene matches. The germline gives CDR1 MNHEY, CDR2 SVGAGI. The CDR3 has 15 residues. The clonotype comes from a human donor in a cohort sampled during active COVID-19. The rearrangement links TRBV6-5 to TRBJ2-7; 11 nucleotides agree with TRBD1. The sequencing input was peripheral blood. CDR3 residues: CASSGGQGVGYEQYF. The CDR3 coding sequence is TGTGCCAGCAGCGGGGGACAGGGGGTAGGATACGAGCAGTACTTC.